This TCR beta chain was found in a study of shared clonotypes between healthy human individuals. The study, taken as a whole, reports: The study generally estimated greater richness for naive than memory subsets. When compared with the clonotypes that were shared by all four sorted-subset donors, the non-shared clonotypes turned out to have lower generation probabilities. Clonotype sharing among donors was thought likely to change with sequencing depth.

TCRdb's copy holds only in-frame clones and misses some; the assay was immunoSEQ multiplex PCR. This sample has 550,000 to 700,000 clones, with around 78% found just once. Notes on this clone: Its antigen is unidentified.

The donors, all of them Caucasian adults, lived in Nashville, Tennessee. CDR1 and CDR2 (germline): SNHLY, FYNNEI. V lost 6 bases and J lost 10, with 21 bases in between. This CDR3 is built from 15 residues. The clonotype comes from a woman aged 30 to 39 in good health. The sample comprised memory CD4+ T cells sorted from blood. Subset reported: CD45RA-negative fraction. The genes are TRBV2 and TRBJ2-2; possibly TRBD1 or TRBD2 for D (5 bases each). CDR3 region: CASSPELTMGEELFF. The CDR3, as DNA: TGTGCCAGCAGCCCGGAGCTCACGATGGGGGAGGAGCTGTTTTTT. The full variable domain, its missing parts supplied by reference TRBV2 and TRBJ2-2, is EPEVTQTPSHQVTQMGQEVILRCVPISNHLYFYWYRQILGQKVEFLVSFYNNEISEKSEIFDDQFSVERPDGSNFTLKIRSTKLEDSAMYFCASSPELTMGEELFFGEGSRLTVL.